This TCR beta chain was recovered during a study of CD8+CD57+ T cells in acquired aplastic anemia. Study-level information: There were 10 million or so reads, on average, for CD4+ cells from healthy donors. General observations from the study: The CD8+ Simpson's diversity of patients and controls was not significantly different.

The germline CDR1 and CDR2 sequences are LGHNA and YSLEER. V shed 0 bases, J shed 6 bases, and the junction held 7 bases outside the gene matches. There are 18 residues in the CDR3. The template used for profiling TCR beta VDJ and CDR3 was genomic DNA. TCRdb reprocessed the reads via MiXCR and lists one record per CDR3 protein. This table holds some 180,000 distinct CDR3 sequences, less than 55% found once. This clonotype appeared many times. Antigen specificity is unknown. The sequenced sample consisted of sorted CD4+, CD8+, or CD8+CD57+ T cells (not recorded which) from PBMCs. This clonotype was obtained from a human donor in good health. The chain is built from TRBV4-3 and TRBJ2-2, with 13 bases identical to TRBD2. The CDR3 DNA reads as TGCGCCAGCAGCCAAGAGGTGACTAGCGGGAGGACGGCCGGGGAGCTGTTTTTT. Residues: CASSQEVTSGRTAGELFF.